The entry that follows covers one T cell receptor beta chain sequence. The authors' processing: How many nucleated cells were present was estimated from reference gene primer amplification. The table came from immunoSEQ multiplex PCR; TCRdb's copy has only in-frame clones and leaves some out. V, J and clone size derive from that table, while D and trimming were established from the DNA sequence. The profile covers fewer than 120,000 clones, with around 80% appearing a single time and around 4% taken by the ten largest. This CDR3 region has 16 residues. These data originate in a study of blood T cell repertoires in COVID-19. About the research overall: Italy, Spain and the United States were the sources of the convalescent and acute COVID-19 samples. Sources were T cells, B-cell-depleted T cells, or PBMCs; the material itself was cDNA or gDNA.

The chain couples TRBV12-1 to TRBJ2-3; the table calls TRBD1, which could not be checked here. TRBV12-1 is annotated as a pseudogene. Source material: peripheral blood. The source of this sequence is a woman over 75 with acute or convalescent COVID-19. This CDR3 is CASSFGRTGETDTQYF. The CDR3 bases are TGTGCCAGCAGCTTCGGCCGGACAGGAGAGACAGATACGCAGTATTTT.